These 5 T cell receptor beta chains share one sample of origin, sequenced in a study of cytomegalovirus exposure and HLA in healthy donors. Researchers ran the PCR with 60 Vbeta and 13 Jbeta primers. Libraries were prepared by immunoSEQ multiplex PCR; TCRdb keeps only in-frame clonotypes and omits some of them. The table shows 120,000 to 150,000 clones, with under 85% occurring only once. The sample consisted of PBMCs. These receptors were obtained from a man between 18 and 35 years old in good health and CMV-seronegative.

The chain employs TRBV5-1 and TRBJ2-2; TRBD2 matches at 10 bases. The V gene end was trimmed by 6 bases and the J gene end by 4 bases; junction bases not matched to a gene: 15. CDR1 SGHRS and CDR2 YFSETQ come from the germline V gene. The CDR3 is 18 amino acids. The CDR3 loop is CASMHRGASGGGTGELFF. In nucleotides, the CDR3 is TGCGCCAGCATGCACCGTGGGGCTAGCGGGGGCGGCACCGGGGAGCTGTTTTTT.

The genes are TRBV19 and TRBJ2-7, with a weak D call TRBD2 (5 bases). Germline V gives CDR1 LNHDA, CDR2 SQIVND (reference sequence). The ends were cut back, 6 bases at V and 3 bases at J, with 15 bases in the middle. The CDR3 is made up of 14 amino acids. CDR3 protein: CASRADETVYEQYF. The CDR3 DNA follows: TGTGCCAGTAGAGCGGACGAAACGGTCTACGAGCAGTACTTC. The whole variable domain, remainder taken from reference TRBV19 and TRBJ2-7, is DGGITQSPKYLFRKEGQNVTLSCEQNLNHDAMYWYRQDPGQGLRLIYYSQIVNDFQKGDIAEGYSVSREKKESFPLTVTSAQKNPTAFYLCASRADETVYEQYFGPGTRLTVT.

The rearrangement joins TRBV19 to TRBJ2-2; the match to TRBD1 covers 10 bases. Germline CDR1 reads LNHDA; CDR2 reads SQIVND (reference sequence). CDR3 length: 14 amino acids. V lost 4 bases to trimming and J lost 5 bases; unmatched junction nucleotides: 1. The CDR3 DNA reads as TGTGCCAGTAGTAGGACAGGGGGAACCGGGGAGCTGTTTTTT. As protein: CASSRTGGTGELFF.

The rearrangement links TRBV9 to TRBJ2-1; a possible D gene is TRBD1 (6 bases). The CDR3 loop spans 14 amino acids. Germline V gene sequence: CDR1 SGDLS, CDR2 YYNGEE. The V gene lost 0 bases and the J gene lost 8 bases, with 12 bases spanning the gap. The CDR3 bases are TGTGCCAGCAGCGTAGGCCTCAGGGGCGATGAGCAGTTCTTC. This gives the protein CASSVGLRGDEQFF.

The chain uses TRBV5-1 and TRBJ1-1; tentative D call: TRBD1 (6 bases). The germline V and J ends were trimmed by 5 bases and 12 bases, with 17 bases remaining between them. The CDR3 sequence is 12 residues long. Germline CDR1 and CDR2: SGHRS and YFSETQ. CDR3 in DNA: TGCGCCAGCAGAACAGGACAGCTACCCCCTTTCTTT. Encoded protein: CASRTGQLPPFF.